These 18 T cell receptor beta chains were all obtained from the same sample, sequenced in a study of Ad26.COV2.S vaccination and SARS-CoV-2 variants (dated by TCRdb to the early 2020s). Libraries were built with the immunoSEQ multiplex PCR assay. The clones in this table, taken by TCRdb from immuneACCESS, are in-frame only. Not every clone is retained; where verified, under half of the shortfall comes from an unresolved V gene, and the cause of the rest is unknown. This sample lists about 450,000 clones; 75% to 90% were detected once. The top ten clones comprise about 2.4% of the sample. The treatment or condition label, read with the paper, signifies: some 19 received Ad26.COV2.S at low or high dose, single or two shots; about 5 received placebo; per-sample allocation not given. Repertoires of vaccine and placebo recipients were sequenced from samples collected on day 63 after the first injection.

The specimen comprised peripheral blood, sampled in a trial of Ad26.COV2.S vaccine versus placebo. The receptor set was obtained from a person aged 18 to 65 who received the Ad26.COV2.S COVID-19 vaccine or a placebo.

The CDR3 DNA reads as TGTGCCAGCAGTCGGTTCGGAAGCGGGGGGGAGAAAGAGACCCAGTACTTC. Protein sequence: CASSRFGSGGEKETQYF. This chain joins TRBV9 and TRBJ2-5; 10 nucleotides align to TRBD2. This CDR3 is built from 17 residues. Germline CDR1 is SGDLS and CDR2 is YYNGEE. V lost 5 bases and J lost 3; bases outside the gene matches: 13.

The chain combines TRBV28 with TRBJ2-7; TRBD1 aligns across 9 bases. The junction had 7 bases not matched to a gene; V was cut back by 1 base and J by 6 bases. This CDR3 is built from 15 residues. CDR1 is MDHEN and CDR2 is SYDVKM in the germline V gene. As DNA, the CDR3 is TGTGCCAGCAGTTTATTGGACAGGGGTCTGTTCGAGCAGTACTTC. It translates to CASSLLDRGLFEQYF.

The chain links TRBV28 to TRBJ1-4, with D perhaps matching TRBD1 (5 bases). The ends were cut back, 8 bases at V and 4 bases at J, with 11 bases in the middle. This CDR3 has 13 residues. Germline loops: CDR1 MDHEN, CDR2 SYDVKM. The CDR3 is CASQDSFNEKLFF. Here the CDR3 DNA reads TGTGCCAGCCAAGACAGTTTTAATGAAAAACTGTTTTTT.

This clone was seen a few times. The J gene is TRBJ2-3, the V gene TRBV7-2; D is unclear. V was pared by 2 bases and J by 6 bases, with 15 bases between. The germline V gene encodes CDR1 SGHTA and CDR2 FQGNSA. The CDR3 consists of 15 residues. The CDR3 region has the DNA TGTGCCAGCAGCTTACTCGTGACTTTTTGGGATACGCAGTATTTT. Residues: CASSLLVTFWDTQYF.

The rearrangement uses TRBV7-6 and TRBJ2-2; 8 bases agree with TRBD1. Germline trimming cut 5 bases from V and 5 bases from J; bases unmatched to any gene: 10. The CDR3 contains 16 residues. Germline V CDR1 and CDR2: SGHVS, FNYEAQ. The CDR3 region is CASSQTPGGRTGELFF. The CDR3, as DNA: TGTGCCAGCAGCCAAACCCCAGGGGGCAGGACCGGGGAGCTGTTTTTT.

This clone came up a few times. The CDR3 loop is CASPRGGSNTGELFF. For the CDR3, the DNA is TGTGCCAGCCCTAGGGGGGGATCTAACACCGGGGAGCTGTTTTTT. This sequence joins TRBV7-9 and TRBJ2-2; the D gene is possibly TRBD2 (7 bases). With 8 bases removed from V and 2 bases from J, the gap between germline ends came to 15 bases. The germline gives CDR1 SEHNR, CDR2 FQNEAQ (reference sequence). This CDR3 has 15 residues.

The chain is built from TRBV13 and TRBJ2-7; D may be TRBD2 (6 bases). This CDR3 contains 12 residues. Per the germline V gene, CDR1 is PRHDT and CDR2 is FYEKMQ (reference sequence). V lost 3 bases to trimming and J lost 3 bases, with 6 bases between them. The DNA of the CDR3 is TGTGCCAGCAGCTTGGAGGGCTACGAGCAGTACTTC. Protein: CASSLEGYEQYF.

This sequence joins TRBV4-3 and TRBJ2-1; 11 bases align to TRBD1. With V trimmed by 5 bases and J by 9 bases, 6 bases remained unmatched. In germline, CDR1 is LGHNA, CDR2 YSLEER. There are 14 residues in the CDR3. CDR3 residues: CASSTRTGGVEQFF. The CDR3 coding sequence is TGCGCCAGCAGCACCCGGACAGGGGGCGTTGAGCAGTTCTTC.

V gene TRBV4-3 combines with J gene TRBJ2-7, with D uncertain. Trimming took 0 bases from V and 2 from J, leaving 8 bases between them. The CDR3 is made up of 14 amino acids. Germline V gives CDR1 LGHNA, CDR2 YSLEER. The DNA for the CDR3 is TGCGCCAGCAGCCAAGATGGCGGAGCCTACGAGCAGTACTTC. Protein product: CASSQDGGAYEQYF.

The chain combines TRBV20-1 with TRBJ1-2; D gene uncertain. Germline V lookup: CDR1 DFQATT, CDR2 SNEGSKA (reference sequence). With 4 bases removed from V and 8 bases from J, the gap between germline ends came to 11 bases. This CDR3 region has 11 residues. The CDR3 nucleotides read TGCAGTGCTACCAGTCCCAGGGGCTACACCTTC. Amino acid sequence: CSATSPRGYTF.

The CDR3 loop reads CASSSMGQGDEKLFF. DNA for the CDR3: TGTGCCAGCAGCTCAATGGGACAGGGCGATGAAAAACTGTTTTTT. The gene calls are TRBV13 and TRBJ1-4; 9 nucleotides line up with TRBD1. The CDR3 sequence is 15 residues long. Germline lookup yields CDR1 PRHDT and CDR2 FYEKMQ (reference sequence). V shed 4 bases, J shed 6 bases, and the junction held 6 bases outside the gene matches.

As DNA, the CDR3 is TGTGCCAGCAGTGAACGTAGGGACTGGTCTAGCGGGCGAAGGGGGGAGCTGTTTTTT. Its protein product is CASSERRDWSSGRRGELFF. V is TRBV2 and J is TRBJ2-2, with 8 bases identical to TRBD2. The CDR3 totals 19 residues. After removal of 2 bases from V and 8 bases from J, the junction contained 19 bases not matched to a gene. The germline V gene encodes CDR1 SNHLY and CDR2 FYNNEI.

The V and J genes are TRBV5-1 and TRBJ1-2, with 9 bases lining up with TRBD1. The V gene end was trimmed by 3 bases and the J gene end by 8 bases; junction bases not matched to a gene: 11. Germline V gene lookup returns CDR1 SGHRS and CDR2 YFSETQ. The CDR3 consists of 15 residues. The CDR3 DNA follows: TGCGCCAGCAGCTCCCCGGGACAGGGATCTATCGGCTACACCTTC. It is translated as CASSSPGQGSIGYTF.

This chain links TRBV6-5 with TRBJ1-2; no definite D call. V gave up 10 bases and J gave up 4 bases, with 22 bases separating them. The CDR3 runs 15 residues. CDR1 and CDR2 from the germline V gene are MNHEY and SVGAGI. The DNA for the CDR3 is TGTGCCAATCGCATCGGTCGGGGTATGATCTATGGCTACACCTTC. Translated, it gives CANRIGRGMIYGYTF.

This rearrangement joins TRBV25-1 to TRBJ2-1; the match to TRBD2 covers 10 bases. Trimming took 6 bases from V and 0 from J; bases not matched to a gene: 8. Germline-derived CDR1 and CDR2 are MGHDK and SYGVNS. The CDR3 is 17 amino acids. CDR3 coding DNA: TGTGCCAGCAGATCAACTAGCGGGGATAGCTCCTACAATGAGCAGTTCTTC. It yields the protein CASRSTSGDSSYNEQFF.

V is TRBV4-2 and J is TRBJ2-2, with D possibly being TRBD2 (5 bases). Germline V gene sequence: CDR1 LGHNA, CDR2 YNFKEQ. The CDR3 contains 14 residues. Trimming took off 6 bases at V and 2 bases at J, with 10 bases between the two ends. The DNA for the CDR3 is TGTGCCAGCAGGCCGGAGGCAAACACCGGGGAGCTGTTTTTT. Its protein product is CASRPEANTGELFF.

The gene calls are TRBV6-5 and TRBJ2-4; 9 bases fit TRBD1. The CDR3 is 15 amino acids. Germline trimming cut 9 bases from V and 6 bases from J; bases unmatched to any gene: 12. Germline assignment: CDR1 MNHEY and CDR2 SVGAGI. The CDR3 protein is CASHGGTGLVNIQYF. CDR3 in DNA: TGTGCCAGTCACGGGGGGACAGGGCTAGTAAACATTCAGTACTTC.

The V gene is TRBV7-2, the J gene TRBJ2-1; 13 bases match TRBD2. V lost 4 bases and J lost 0; bases outside the gene matches: 9. The length of the CDR3 is 19 residues. Looked up from germline, CDR1 is SGHTA and CDR2 is FQGNSA. CDR3 nucleotides: TGTGCCAGCAGCTCTAGGGGACTAGCGGGATGGAGCTCCTACAATGAGCAGTTCTTC. As protein: CASSSRGLAGWSSYNEQFF.